This TCR beta chain appears in the sequencing data of a study of CXCR3-negative and CXCR3-positive naive CD8 T cells. Across the study: Close to 135 million TRB reads were obtained in total, which works out to about 1.5 +/- 0.3 million per library.

Study results and limitations: Surface CD5 was comparable between naive subsets; TCR strength was inferred from TRB CDR3 properties. Naive cells positive for CXCR3 carried more hydrophobic TRB CDR3s than CXCR3-negative ones.

Remarks on this clonotype: Antigen specificity is unknown.

Triplicate approximately 300,000-cell sorts were made of each CD8+ T cell subset. Naivety in CD8+ T cells corresponded to a CD45RO-CCR7+CD27+CD95- phenotype. The libraries of TRB cDNA were prepared using 5' RACE with UMI labels. With the 5' RACE reads reprocessed, TCRdb shows one record per CDR3 protein and no DNA. Here the sample table reports tens of thousands of distinct CDR3 sequences. The sequence came from a human donor in good health. Some clones in this sample may be carry-over from other donors' samples. The sample comprised naive CXCR3+ CD8+ T cells from blood. Subset: CD45RO-CCR7+CD27+CD95- naive CD8+ T cells expressing CXCR3 (TNR3+).

CDR3 region: CASSPQAGSHEQYF. The chain combines TRBV7-6 with TRBJ2-7; as DNA is missing, the TRBD2 call by TCRdb cannot be tested. Germline assignment: CDR1 SGHVS and CDR2 FNYEAQ. This CDR3 spans 14 amino acids.